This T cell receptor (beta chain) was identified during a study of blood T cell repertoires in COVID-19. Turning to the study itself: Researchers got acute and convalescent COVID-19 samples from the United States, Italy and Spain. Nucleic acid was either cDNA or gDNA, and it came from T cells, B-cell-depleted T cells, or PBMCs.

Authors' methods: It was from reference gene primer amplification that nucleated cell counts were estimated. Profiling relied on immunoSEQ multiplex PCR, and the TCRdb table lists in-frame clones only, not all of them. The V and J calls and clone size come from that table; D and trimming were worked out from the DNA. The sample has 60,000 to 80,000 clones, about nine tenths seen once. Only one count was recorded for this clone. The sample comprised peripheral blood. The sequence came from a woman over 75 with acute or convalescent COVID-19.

The chain's CDR3 is CASSPLRNTGELFF. CDR3 coding DNA: TGTGCCAGCAGTCCCCTACGGAACACCGGGGAGCTGTTTTTT. The chain links TRBV28 to TRBJ2-2, with D hard to call. Germline CDR1 MDHEN, CDR2 SYDVKM. The V end lost 5 bases, the J end lost 1 base, and 8 bases lay between the germline ends. CDR3 size: 14 residues.